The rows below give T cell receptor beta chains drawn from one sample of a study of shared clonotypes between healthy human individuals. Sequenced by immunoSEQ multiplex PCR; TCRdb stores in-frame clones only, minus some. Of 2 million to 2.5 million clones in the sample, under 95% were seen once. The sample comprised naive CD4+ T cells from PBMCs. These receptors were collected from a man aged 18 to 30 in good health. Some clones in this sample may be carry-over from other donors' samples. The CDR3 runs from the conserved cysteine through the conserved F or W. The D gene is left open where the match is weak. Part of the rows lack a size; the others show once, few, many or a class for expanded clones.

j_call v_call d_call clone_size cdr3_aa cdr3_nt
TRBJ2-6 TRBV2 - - CASNRLGLADGANVLTF TGTGCCAGCAACCGTTTGGGGCTAGCCGATGGGGCCAACGTCCTGACTTTC
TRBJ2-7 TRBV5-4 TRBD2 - CASSTGLAGITAEQYF TGTGCCAGCAGTACCGGACTAGCGGGAATAACGGCCGAGCAGTACTTC
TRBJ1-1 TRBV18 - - CASSSTYMGSEAFF TGTGCCAGCTCATCCACGTATATGGGGAGCGAAGCTTTCTTT
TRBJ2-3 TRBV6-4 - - CASSVSSTDTQYF TGTGCCAGCAGTGTTAGCAGCACAGATACGCAGTATTTT
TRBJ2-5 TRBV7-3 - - CASSFSRGETQYF TGTGCCAGCAGCTTCTCTCGGGGAGAGACCCAGTACTTC
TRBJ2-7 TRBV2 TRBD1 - CASRNRGNPYEQYF TGTGCCAGCAGGAACAGGGGCAACCCCTACGAGCAGTACTTC
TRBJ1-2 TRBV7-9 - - CASSLGRDLNYGYTF TGTGCCAGCAGCTTGGGACGGGACCTTAACTATGGCTACACCTTC
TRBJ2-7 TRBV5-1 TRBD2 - CASSFVAGGPGEQYF TGCGCCAGCAGCTTCGTAGCGGGAGGGCCTGGGGAGCAGTACTTC
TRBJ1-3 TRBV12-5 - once CASGRTGAGNTIYF TGTGCTAGTGGTCGAACAGGCGCTGGAAACACCATATATTTT
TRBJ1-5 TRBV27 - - CASSLKEGQPQHF TGTGCCAGCAGTTTAAAAGAGGGTCAGCCCCAGCATTTT
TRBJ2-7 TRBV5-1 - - CASSLGGRTSYEQYF TGCGCCAGCAGCTTAGGTGGGAGGACCTCCTACGAGCAGTACTTC
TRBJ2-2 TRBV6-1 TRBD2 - CASSEGTSGRLEGTGELFF TGTGCCAGCAGTGAAGGAACTAGCGGGAGGCTAGAGGGGACCGGGGAGCTGTTTTTT